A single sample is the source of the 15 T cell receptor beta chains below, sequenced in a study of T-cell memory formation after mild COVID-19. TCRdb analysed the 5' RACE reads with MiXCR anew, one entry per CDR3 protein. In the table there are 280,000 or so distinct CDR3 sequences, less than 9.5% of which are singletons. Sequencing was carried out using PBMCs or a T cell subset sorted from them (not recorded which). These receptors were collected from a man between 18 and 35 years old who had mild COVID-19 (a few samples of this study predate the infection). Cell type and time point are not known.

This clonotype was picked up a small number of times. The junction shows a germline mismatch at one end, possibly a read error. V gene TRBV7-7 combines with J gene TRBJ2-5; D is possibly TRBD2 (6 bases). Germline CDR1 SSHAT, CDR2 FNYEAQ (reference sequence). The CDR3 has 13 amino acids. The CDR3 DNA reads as TGTGCTAGCAGCTTAGCGGTGAGGGAGACCCAGTACTTC. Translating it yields CASSLAVRETQYF.

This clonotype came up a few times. CDR3 residues: CASSDGTPRYWNTGELFF. DNA for the CDR3: TGCGCCAGCAGCGACGGGACCCCCAGGTACTGGAACACCGGGGAGCTGTTTTTT. The rearrangement uses TRBV5-1 and TRBJ2-2; D possibly uses TRBD1 or TRBD2 (5 bases each). Trimming shortened V by 4 bases and J by 1 base, and 20 bases separated the two germline ends. Germline V lookup: CDR1 SGHRS, CDR2 YFSETQ. This CDR3 has 18 amino acids.

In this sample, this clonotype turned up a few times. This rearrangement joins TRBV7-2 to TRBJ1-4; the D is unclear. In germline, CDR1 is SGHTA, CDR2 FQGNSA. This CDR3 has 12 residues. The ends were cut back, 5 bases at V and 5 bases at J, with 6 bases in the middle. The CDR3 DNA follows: TGTGCCAGCAGCGCACCAAATGAAAAACTGTTTTTT. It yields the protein CASSAPNEKLFF.

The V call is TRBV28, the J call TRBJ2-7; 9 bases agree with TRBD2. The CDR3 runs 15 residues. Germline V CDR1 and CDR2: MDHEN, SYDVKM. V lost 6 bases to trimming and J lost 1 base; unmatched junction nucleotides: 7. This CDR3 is CASRSAGGPSYEQYV. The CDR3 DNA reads TGTGCCAGCAGGTCAGCGGGGGGCCCTTCCTACGAGCAGTACGTC.

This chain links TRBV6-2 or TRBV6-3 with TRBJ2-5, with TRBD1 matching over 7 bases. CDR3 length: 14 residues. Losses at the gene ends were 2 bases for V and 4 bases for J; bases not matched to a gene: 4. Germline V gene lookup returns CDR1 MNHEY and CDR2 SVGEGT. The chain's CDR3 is CASSYRGRGETQYF. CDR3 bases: TGTGCCAGCAGTTACAGGGGGCGAGGAGAGACCCAGTACTTC.

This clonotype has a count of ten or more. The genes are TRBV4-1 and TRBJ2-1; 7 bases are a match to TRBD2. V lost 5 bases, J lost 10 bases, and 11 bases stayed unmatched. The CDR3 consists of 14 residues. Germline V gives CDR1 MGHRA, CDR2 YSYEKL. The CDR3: CASSSTGAGREQFF. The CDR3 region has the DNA TGCGCCAGCAGCTCGACCGGGGCCGGGAGGGAGCAGTTCTTC.

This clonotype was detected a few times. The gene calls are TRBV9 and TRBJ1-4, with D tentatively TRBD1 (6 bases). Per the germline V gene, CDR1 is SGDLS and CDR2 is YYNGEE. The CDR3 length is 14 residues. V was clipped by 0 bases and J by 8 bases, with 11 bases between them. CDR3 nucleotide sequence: TGTGCCAGCAGCGTAGCACAGGGAAAGGAAAAACTGTTTTTT. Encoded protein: CASSVAQGKEKLFF.

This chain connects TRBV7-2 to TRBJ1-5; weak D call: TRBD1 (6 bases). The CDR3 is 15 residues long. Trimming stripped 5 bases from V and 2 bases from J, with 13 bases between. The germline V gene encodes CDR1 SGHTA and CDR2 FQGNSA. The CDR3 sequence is CASSLHREGNQPQHF. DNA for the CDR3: TGTGCCAGCAGCCTGCACAGGGAAGGCAATCAGCCCCAGCATTTT.

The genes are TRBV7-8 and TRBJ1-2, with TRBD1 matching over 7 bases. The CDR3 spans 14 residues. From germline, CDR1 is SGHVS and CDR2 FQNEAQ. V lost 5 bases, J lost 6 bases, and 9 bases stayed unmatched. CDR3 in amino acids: CASSPRTGRHGYTF. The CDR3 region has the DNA TGTGCCAGCAGCCCTCGGACAGGAAGGCATGGCTACACCTTC.

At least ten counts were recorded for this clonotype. The CDR3 sequence is CASSLWTSATNEKLFF. The CDR3 region has the DNA TGTGCCAGCAGCCTCTGGACGAGCGCAACTAATGAAAAACTGTTTTTT. The chain couples TRBV4-2 to TRBJ1-4; D gene ambiguous. The CDR3 runs 16 residues. Trimming pared 4 bases from V and 0 bases from J, leaving 12 bases between. CDR1 is LGHNA and CDR2 is YNFKEQ in the germline V gene.

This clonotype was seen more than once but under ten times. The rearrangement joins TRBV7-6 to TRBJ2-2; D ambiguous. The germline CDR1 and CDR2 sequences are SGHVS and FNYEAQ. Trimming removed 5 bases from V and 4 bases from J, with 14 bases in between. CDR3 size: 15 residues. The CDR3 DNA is TGTGCCAGCAGCCCCGACGGTCAGTTCACCGGGGAGCTGTTTTTT. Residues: CASSPDGQFTGELFF.

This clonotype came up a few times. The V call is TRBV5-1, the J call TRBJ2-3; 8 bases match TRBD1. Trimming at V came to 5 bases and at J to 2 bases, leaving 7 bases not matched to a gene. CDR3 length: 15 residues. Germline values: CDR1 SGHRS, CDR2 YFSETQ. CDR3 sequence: CASRAGQGHTDTQYF. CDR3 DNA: TGCGCCAGCAGAGCCGGACAGGGCCACACAGATACGCAGTATTTT.

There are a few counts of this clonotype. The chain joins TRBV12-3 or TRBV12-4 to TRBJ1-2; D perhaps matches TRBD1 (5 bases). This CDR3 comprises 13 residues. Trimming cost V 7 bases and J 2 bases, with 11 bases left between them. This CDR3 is CASTMDTNYGYTF. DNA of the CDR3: TGTGCCAGCACCATGGACACGAACTATGGCTACACCTTC.

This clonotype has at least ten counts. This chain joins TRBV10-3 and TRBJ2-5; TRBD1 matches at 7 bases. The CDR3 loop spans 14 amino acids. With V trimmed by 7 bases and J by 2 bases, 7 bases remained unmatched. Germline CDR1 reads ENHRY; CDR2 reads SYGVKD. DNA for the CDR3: TGTGCCATCAAAGGGACAGACCTTCAAGAGACCCAGTACTTC. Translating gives CAIKGTDLQETQYF.

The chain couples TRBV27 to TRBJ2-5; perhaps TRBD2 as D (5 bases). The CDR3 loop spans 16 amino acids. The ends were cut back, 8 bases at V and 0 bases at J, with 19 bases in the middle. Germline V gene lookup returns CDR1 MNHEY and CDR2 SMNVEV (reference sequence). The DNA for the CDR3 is TGTGCCAGCGGCCCTCGGACTGGATCCTACCAAGAGACCCAGTACTTC. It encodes CASGPRTGSYQETQYF.